One sample yielded the 6 T cell receptor beta chains listed below, sequenced in a study of CD8+ T cells in alopecia areata. Extraction of RNA preceded its reverse transcription into cDNA, which served as the sequencing template. Produced via immunoSEQ multiplex PCR; TCRdb's table is partial and in-frame only. The sample has under 300,000 clones, around 64% seen once. Regarding treatment: oral pan-JAK inhibitor, 5-10 mg twice daily. The sequencing used CD4+ T cells sorted from blood, collected around week 53, from a patient treated with tofacitinib. The receptor set was obtained from a human donor with alopecia areata.

The chain has TRBV29-1 and TRBJ2-7; maybe TRBD2 (7 bases). The V end lost 7 bases, the J end lost 6 bases, and 16 bases lay between the germline ends. CDR1 is SQVTM, CDR2 ANQGSEA, per germline. CDR3 size: 12 residues. CDR3 region: CSARGAVREQYF. As DNA, the CDR3 is TGCAGCGCCCGGGGGGCCGTCCGCGAGCAGTACTTC.

J is TRBJ1-2 and V is TRBV30; weak D call: TRBD1 (6 bases). CDR3 size: 15 residues. Germline values: CDR1 GTSNPN, CDR2 SVGIG (reference sequence). Trimming pared 4 bases from V and 4 bases from J, leaving 19 bases between. The CDR3, as DNA: TGTGCCTGGATGTCCAGGATACAGGGCACCTATGGCTACACCTTC. Protein product: CAWMSRIQGTYGYTF.

This clone has just a few counts. The chain recombines TRBV5-4 with TRBJ1-3; 8 bases agree with TRBD1. Per germline, CDR1 SGHNT and CDR2 YYREEE (reference sequence). V trimming: 2 bases; J trimming: 2 bases; junction bases outside the gene matches: 3. CDR3 size: 15 residues. The CDR3 sequence: CASSLQGGTGNTIYF. The CDR3 nucleotides read TGTGCCAGCAGCTTACAGGGGGGTACTGGAAACACCATATATTTT.

This clone was picked up one time. The genes are TRBV7-2 and TRBJ2-5, with D unclear. Trimming removed 1 base at V and 5 bases at J, with 2 bases between. The CDR3 loop spans 11 amino acids. CDR1 and CDR2 from the germline V gene are SGHTA and FQGNSA. CDR3 in DNA: TGTGCCAGCAGCTTAGACGAGACCCAGTACTTC. This translates into CASSLDETQYF.

This chain uses TRBV30 with TRBJ2-7; perhaps TRBD2 as D (6 bases). This CDR3 is built from 18 residues. V shed 3 bases and J shed 4 bases, with 28 bases lying between them. Per germline, CDR1 GTSNPN and CDR2 SVGIG (reference sequence). For the CDR3, the DNA is TGTGCCTGGAGCCCACCCAGCCTCGGAGGAGGGAAGGGGTACGAGCAGTACTTC. Its protein is CAWSPPSLGGGKGYEQYF.

This clone was counted a few times. The CDR3 protein is CASKARGDTQYF. The CDR3 DNA is TGTGCCAGCAAGGCCAGGGGAGATACGCAGTATTTT. V gene TRBV5-4 combines with J gene TRBJ2-3; TRBD1 is a possible D gene (6 bases). The germline V gene has CDR1 SGHNT and CDR2 YYREEE (reference sequence). The CDR3 spans 12 residues. The V and J ends lost 6 bases and 5 bases respectively, with 10 bases between them.